The entry below describes one T cell receptor (beta chain). Its specificity is unknown. The germline gives CDR1 SNHLY, CDR2 FYNNEI. The ends were cut back, 6 bases at V and 0 bases at J, with 9 bases in the middle. CDR3 length equals 14 residues. CD45RO-negative cells were positively selected for CCR7, leaving out terminally differentiated effector memory CD45RA+ cells. The sample comes from a study of shared clonotypes between healthy human individuals. The study, taken as a whole, reports: In general, naive subsets displayed greater estimated richness than memory subsets did.

TCRdb keeps only in-frame clones here, not all; method: immunoSEQ multiplex PCR. The profile shows some 2,000,000 clones, about 94% of them singletons. The specimen sequenced was naive CD8+ T cells sorted from blood. The origin of this receptor is a man younger than 35 in good health. The chain links TRBV2 to TRBJ1-3; the D is unclear. The CDR3 DNA sequence: TGTGCCAGCAGCGCCCAGGCCTCTGGAAACACCATATATTTT. Encoded protein: CASSAQASGNTIYF.